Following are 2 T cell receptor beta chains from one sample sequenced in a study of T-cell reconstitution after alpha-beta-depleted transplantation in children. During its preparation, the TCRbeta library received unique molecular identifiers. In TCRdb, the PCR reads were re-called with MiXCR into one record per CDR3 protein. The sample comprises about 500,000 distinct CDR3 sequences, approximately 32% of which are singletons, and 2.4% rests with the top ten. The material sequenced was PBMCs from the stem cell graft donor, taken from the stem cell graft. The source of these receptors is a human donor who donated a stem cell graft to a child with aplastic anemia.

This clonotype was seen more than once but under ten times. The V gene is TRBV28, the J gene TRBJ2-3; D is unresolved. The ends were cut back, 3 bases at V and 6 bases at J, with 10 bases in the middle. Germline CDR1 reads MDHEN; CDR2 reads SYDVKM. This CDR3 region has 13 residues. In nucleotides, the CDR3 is TGTGCCAGCAGTTTTCTGGGCCCTGATACGCAGTATTTT. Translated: CASSFLGPDTQYF.

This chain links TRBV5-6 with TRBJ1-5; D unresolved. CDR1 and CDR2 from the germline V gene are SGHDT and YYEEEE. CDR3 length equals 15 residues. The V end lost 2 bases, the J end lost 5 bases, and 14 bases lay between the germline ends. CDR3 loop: CASSFRHLGHQPQHF. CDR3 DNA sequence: TGTGCCAGCAGCTTTAGACACCTAGGACATCAGCCCCAGCATTTT.